Listed below are T cell receptor beta chains from one sample, sequenced in a study of blood T cell repertoires in COVID-19. Only in-frame clones appear in the TCRdb table, and some are missing; sequencing was by immunoSEQ multiplex PCR. The sample holds approximately 260,000 clones, more than 70% seen once. Material for sequencing was PBMCs or T cells enriched from blood (not recorded which). These receptors were collected from a middle-aged woman with acute COVID-19. Both conserved end residues are part of each CDR3. The D gene is left open where the match is weak. Size values are once, few and many counts, or a class for expanded clones, and some rows have none.

d_call,clone_size,v_call,j_call,cdr3_aa,cdr3_nt
NA,NA,TRBV5-1,TRBJ2-7,CASSFTLGASFPYEQYF,TGCGCCAGCAGCTTTACCTTGGGGGCATCGTTCCCCTACGAGCAGTACTTC
TRBD2,NA,TRBV4-3,TRBJ2-1,CASSSGSGTSAYNEQFF,TGCGCCAGCAGCTCAGGAAGTGGGACTAGCGCTTACAATGAGCAGTTCTTC
TRBD1,NA,TRBV5-5,TRBJ1-4,CASSLPGTGDFATNEKLFF,TGTGCCAGCAGCCTACCCGGGACAGGCGACTTTGCAACTAATGAAAAACTGTTTTTT
TRBD1,NA,TRBV19,TRBJ1-5,CASRDRGSQPQHF,TGTGCCAGTCGGGACAGGGGTAGTCAGCCCCAGCATTTT
NA,once,TRBV7-2,TRBJ1-2,CASSFRYHRDGYGYTF,TGTGCCAGCAGCTTCCGCTACCACAGGGACGGGTATGGCTACACCTTC
TRBD1,NA,TRBV28,TRBJ1-6,CASSSPQTGTDSPLHF,TGTGCCAGCAGTTCCCCCCAGACAGGGACAGATTCACCCCTCCACTTT
NA,NA,TRBV3-1/TRBV3-2,TRBJ1-1,CASSHGGGTEAFF,TGTGCCAGCAGTCACGGAGGTGGAACTGAAGCTTTCTTT
NA,NA,TRBV5-1,TRBJ2-5,CASSDLGASQETQYF,TGCGCCAGCAGCGATTTGGGGGCGTCTCAAGAGACCCAGTACTTC
NA,NA,TRBV2,TRBJ1-3,CASTQSSGNTIYF,TGTGCCAGTACACAGAGCTCTGGAAACACCATATATTTT
TRBD1,NA,TRBV18,TRBJ1-4,CASSPQGQVTNEKLFF,TGTGCCAGCTCACCACAGGGACAGGTTACTAATGAAAAACTGTTTTTT
NA,NA,TRBV7-9,TRBJ1-6,CASSLVLSPLHF,TGTGCCAGCAGCTTAGTTCTATCACCCCTCCACTTT
NA,NA,TRBV28,TRBJ1-2,CASSIGGGGANYGYTF,TGTGCCAGCAGTATTGGTGGCGGGGGTGCGAACTATGGCTACACCTTC
NA,NA,TRBV5-5,TRBJ2-7,CASSRVMTYEQYF,TGTGCCAGCAGCCGGGTCATGACCTACGAGCAGTACTTC